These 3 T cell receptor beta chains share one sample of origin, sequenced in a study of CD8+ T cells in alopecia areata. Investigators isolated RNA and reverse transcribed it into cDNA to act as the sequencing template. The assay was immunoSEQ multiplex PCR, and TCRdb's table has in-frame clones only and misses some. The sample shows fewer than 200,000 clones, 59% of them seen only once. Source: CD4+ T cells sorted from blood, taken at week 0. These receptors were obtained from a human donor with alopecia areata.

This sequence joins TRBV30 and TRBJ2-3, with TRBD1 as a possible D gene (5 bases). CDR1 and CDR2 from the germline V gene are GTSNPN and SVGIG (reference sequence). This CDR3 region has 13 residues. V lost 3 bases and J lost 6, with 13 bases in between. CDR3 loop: CAWSGQGIDTQYF. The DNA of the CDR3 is TGTGCCTGGAGCGGGCAGGGTATTGATACGCAGTATTTT.

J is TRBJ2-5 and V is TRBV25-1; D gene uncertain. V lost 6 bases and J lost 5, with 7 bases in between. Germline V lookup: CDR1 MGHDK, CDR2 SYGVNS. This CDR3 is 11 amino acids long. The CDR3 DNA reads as TGTGCCAGCAGGGTCGCGGAGACCCAGTACTTC. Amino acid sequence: CASRVAETQYF.

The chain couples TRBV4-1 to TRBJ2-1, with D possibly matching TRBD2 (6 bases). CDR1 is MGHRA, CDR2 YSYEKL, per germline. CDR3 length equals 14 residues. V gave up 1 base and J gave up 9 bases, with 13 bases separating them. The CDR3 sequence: CASSQALGGLEQFF. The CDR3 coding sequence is TGCGCCAGCAGCCAAGCCCTCGGGGGACTTGAGCAGTTCTTC.